The 25 T cell receptor beta chains below were found in one sample sequenced in a study of cytomegalovirus exposure and HLA in healthy donors. The PCR ran on 60 Vbeta and 13 Jbeta primers. TCRdb's copy holds only in-frame clones and misses some; the assay was immunoSEQ multiplex PCR. The table has roughly 150,000 clones, approximately 80% seen once. The sample comprised PBMCs. All receptors derive from a man between 50 and 59 years old in good health and CMV-seropositive.

J is TRBJ2-5 and V is TRBV4-1, with TRBD2 matching 11 bases. The V and J ends lost 0 bases and 2 bases, in that order; junction bases with no gene match: 11. From germline, CDR1 is MGHRA and CDR2 YSYEKL. The CDR3 is 19 amino acids. The CDR3 region is CASSQDELAGGLRQETQYF. CDR3 coding DNA: TGCGCCAGCAGCCAAGATGAGCTAGCGGGGGGACTTAGGCAAGAGACCCAGTACTTC.

This clone was seen more than once but under ten times. Here the CDR3 DNA reads TGTGCCAGCAGAGGACAGGGGAACTATGGCTACACCTTC. This sequence encodes CASRGQGNYGYTF. This chain links TRBV6-1 with TRBJ1-2; TRBD1 matches at 9 bases. Per the germline V gene, CDR1 is MNHNS and CDR2 is SASEGT. Germline trimming cut 6 bases from V and 2 bases from J; bases unmatched to any gene: 1. The CDR3 runs to 13 residues.

The V and J genes are TRBV2 and TRBJ1-4, with D possibly matching TRBD1 (6 bases). The CDR3 contains 15 residues. Trimming left V 6 bases short and J 3 bases short, with 14 bases between. The germline V gene has CDR1 SNHLY and CDR2 FYNNEI. The CDR3 region is CASRRYRESNEKLFF. Here the CDR3 DNA reads TGTGCCAGCAGAAGATACAGGGAATCTAATGAAAAACTGTTTTTT.

This clone was detected only once. The V call is TRBV9, the J call TRBJ2-3; 14 bases are a match to TRBD2. The CDR3 extends over 18 amino acids. Looked up from germline, CDR1 is SGDLS and CDR2 is YYNGEE. J was trimmed by 5 bases and V by 0 bases; bases with no gene match: 8. DNA of the CDR3: TGTGCCAGCAGCGTAGCTGGGAGACTAGCGGGGGGGGTAGATACGCAGTATTTT. Translation: CASSVAGRLAGGVDTQYF. The complete variable domain, with remaining parts taken from reference TRBV9 and TRBJ2-3, reads DSGVTQTPKHLITATGQRVTLRCSPRSGDLSVYWYQQSLDQGLQFLIQYYNGEERAKGNILERFSAQQFPDLHSELNLSSLELGDSALYFCASSVAGRLAGGVDTQYFGPGTRLTVL.

This sequence joins TRBV7-9 and TRBJ2-7; the match to TRBD2 covers 9 bases. Trimming cost V 5 bases and J 1 base; bases outside gene matches: 9. CDR1 and CDR2 (germline): SEHNR, FQNEAQ (reference sequence). The CDR3 totals 16 residues. The CDR3 DNA reads as TGTGCCAGCAGCGACCGAGAGACTAGCGGTTCCTACGAGCAGTACTTC. Its protein is CASSDRETSGSYEQYF.

V is TRBV30 and J is TRBJ2-7, with 7 positions matching TRBD1. This CDR3 is built from 14 residues. Germline CDR1 reads GTSNPN; CDR2 reads SVGIG (reference sequence). After removal of 0 bases from V and 7 bases from J, the junction contained 9 bases not matched to a gene. The CDR3 DNA follows: TGTGCCTGGAGTGTTGGTCAGGGGGTGAGTGAGCAGTACTTC. It encodes CAWSVGQGVSEQYF.

The chain carries TRBV18 and TRBJ1-1; 7 nucleotides match TRBD1. Trimming at V came to 2 bases and at J to 4 bases, leaving 7 bases not matched to a gene. CDR3 length: 15 amino acids. The germline gives CDR1 KGHSH, CDR2 LQKENI. Here the CDR3 reads CASSPLQGSGTEAFF. The CDR3 DNA is TGTGCCAGCTCACCATTACAGGGGAGTGGCACTGAAGCTTTCTTT.

The rearrangement uses TRBV5-4 and TRBJ1-6; tentative D call: TRBD1 (5 bases). The CDR3 is 15 amino acids. Between the trimmed V and J ends, which lost 3 bases and 4 bases, there was a span of 11 bases. Germline CDR1 reads SGHNT; CDR2 reads YYREEE (reference sequence). DNA of the CDR3: TGTGCCAGCAGCTCGGGGGAGGGATATAATTCACCCCTCCACTTT. It is translated as CASSSGEGYNSPLHF.

The rearrangement uses TRBV7-9 and TRBJ1-1; maybe TRBD1 (6 bases). The ends were cut back, 5 bases at V and 4 bases at J, with 14 bases in the middle. The germline V gene has CDR1 SEHNR and CDR2 FQNEAQ (reference sequence). The CDR3 length is 14 residues. The CDR3, as DNA: TGTGCCAGCAGCCGTGGTGGGGGCAGCACTGAAGCTTTCTTT. This codes for CASSRGGGSTEAFF.

The V and J genes are TRBV28 and TRBJ2-7, with a possible D match to TRBD1 (6 bases). Germline V gives CDR1 MDHEN, CDR2 SYDVKM. Trimming pared 2 bases from V and 5 bases from J, leaving 13 bases between. This CDR3 is 14 amino acids long. The CDR3, as DNA: TGTGCCAGCAGTTTAATCCAGGGGTCGGACGAGCAGTACTTC. Translating gives CASSLIQGSDEQYF. Full variable domain (missing parts from reference TRBV28 and TRBJ2-7): DVKVTQSSRYLVKRTGEKVFLECVQDMDHENMFWYRQDPGLGLRLIYFSYDVKMKEKGDIPEGYSVSREKKERFSLILESASTNQTSMYLCASSLIQGSDEQYFGPGTRLTVT.

J is TRBJ1-2 and V is TRBV18; D may be TRBD1 (6 bases). The CDR3 is 15 amino acids. Trimming removed 3 bases at V and 8 bases at J, with 19 bases between. The V gene's germline CDR1 is KGHSH and CDR2 LQKENI. CDR3 sequence (DNA): TGTGCCAGCTCACCTCCAACGGCGACAGGTCAGGGCTACACCTTC. Translation gives CASSPPTATGQGYTF.

This chain uses TRBV4-1 with TRBJ2-7; unclear D gene. The V end was cut by 1 base, the J end by 3 bases, with 13 bases between. Germline V lookup: CDR1 MGHRA, CDR2 YSYEKL. The CDR3 covers 15 residues. The CDR3: CASSQVIRFDYEQYF. The CDR3 region has the DNA TGCGCCAGCAGCCAAGTAATCAGGTTCGACTACGAGCAGTACTTC.

As concerns this clone: The same CDR3 can be traced to other DNA sequences in this sample. The chain carries TRBV19 and TRBJ1-1; weak D call: TRBD1 (5 bases). Germline V CDR1 and CDR2: LNHDA, SQIVND (reference sequence). Deletions cut 3 bases from V and 2 bases from J, with 10 bases between. The CDR3 is 14 amino acids. The CDR3 loop is CASSILQGNTEAFF. The CDR3 DNA reads as TGTGCCAGTAGTATCCTCCAGGGAAACACTGAAGCTTTCTTT.

This clone was recorded only once. This sequence joins TRBV9 and TRBJ2-3; TRBD2 matches 7 bases. J lost 1 base, V lost 3 bases, and 8 bases had no gene match. CDR1 SGDLS and CDR2 YYNGEE come from the germline V gene. This CDR3 region has 16 residues. CDR3 sequence (DNA): TGTGCCAGCAGCGCACCCCTGAGCGGGGGCACAGATACGCAGTATTTT. Its protein product is CASSAPLSGGTDTQYF.

This chain uses TRBV6-1 with TRBJ2-1; TRBD2 aligns across 10 bases. The CDR3 totals 14 residues. After removal of 7 bases from V and 4 bases from J, the junction contained 4 bases not matched to a gene. The germline V gene encodes CDR1 MNHNS and CDR2 SASEGT. DNA of the CDR3: TGTGCCAGCAAAACTAGCGGGGCATACAATGAGCAGTTCTTC. Protein: CASKTSGAYNEQFF.

The chain combines TRBV7-2 with TRBJ2-5; 10 bases align to TRBD1. The J call could be wrong; TRBJ2-7 is a better fit for the DNA end. CDR1 SGHTA and CDR2 FQGNSA come from the germline V gene. This CDR3 is built from 14 residues. CDR3 sequence: CASSSGQGAYEQYF. The CDR3 nucleotides read TGTGCCAGCAGCTCCGGACAGGGGGCCTACGAGCAGTACTTC.

Only one count was recorded for this clone. The chain is built from TRBV9 and TRBJ2-5; TRBD2 might be the D (7 bases). Trimming removed 2 bases at V and 5 bases at J, with 16 bases between. CDR3 size: 15 residues. CDR1 is SGDLS and CDR2 is YYNGEE in the germline V gene. CDR3: CASSVGGAVPETQYF. In nucleotides, the CDR3 is TGTGCCAGCAGCGTGGGGGGGGCGGTCCCGGAGACCCAGTACTTC.

The chain employs TRBV7-3 and TRBJ2-3; possible D gene TRBD2, 5 bases. Germline V gene sequence: CDR1 SGHTA, CDR2 FQGTGA. The V gene lost 3 bases and the J gene lost 4 bases, with 11 bases spanning the gap. The CDR3 covers 14 residues. In nucleotides, the CDR3 is TGTGCCAGCAGCTTTGGGCTAGCCGCAGATACGCAGTATTTT. Translated, it gives CASSFGLAADTQYF.

The chain has TRBV7-9 and TRBJ1-6; 8 bases map to TRBD1. Trimming took 5 bases from V and 6 from J; bases not matched to a gene: 6. Germline V gene sequence: CDR1 SEHNR, CDR2 FQNEAQ (reference sequence). The CDR3 runs to 15 residues. This CDR3 reads CASSPGQGSNSPLHF. The CDR3 DNA is TGTGCCAGCAGCCCCGGACAGGGTAGTAATTCACCCCTCCACTTT.

This sequence joins TRBV19 and TRBJ1-3; no firm D call. The CDR3 runs to 15 residues. Germline CDR1 and CDR2: LNHDA and SQIVND (reference sequence). The germline V and J ends were trimmed by 7 bases and 0 bases, with 13 bases remaining between them. The CDR3 coding sequence is TGTGCCAGTACCCCTAGGTTAACCTCTGGAAACACCATATATTTT. Translating it yields CASTPRLTSGNTIYF.

This clone was seen a handful of times. One junction end does not reproduce the germline sequence, and a read error may be involved. This chain links TRBV6-1 with TRBJ1-2; D remains unclear. Germline lookup yields CDR1 MNHNS and CDR2 SASEGT. The CDR3 length is 10 residues. CDR3 sequence reads: CASSEALFSF. For the CDR3, the DNA is TGTGCCAGCAGTGAAGCACTGTTTTCCTTC.

In its sample, this clone was seen a few times. CDR3 nucleotide sequence: TGTGCCAGCAGCTTCGGGACAGAGGCTAATTCACCCCTCCACTTT. Protein sequence: CASSFGTEANSPLHF. The rearrangement joins TRBV5-6 to TRBJ1-6, with TRBD1 identical over 7 bases. With 2 bases clipped from V and 6 bases from J, the junction kept 5 bases outside the gene matches. Germline V gene data show CDR1 as SGHDT and CDR2 as YYEEEE. The CDR3 contains 15 residues.

The chain has TRBV27 and TRBJ1-3; perhaps TRBD1 as D (6 bases). The V and J ends lost 4 bases and 0 bases respectively, with 7 bases between them. CDR3 length equals 14 residues. From germline, CDR1 is MNHEY and CDR2 SMNVEV (reference sequence). In nucleotides, the CDR3 is TGTGCCAGCAGTTCGACAGGCTCTGGAAACACCATATATTTT. Translation gives CASSSTGSGNTIYF.

This chain connects TRBV4-1 to TRBJ2-6; D is unresolved. Trimming pared 0 bases from V and 4 bases from J, leaving 13 bases between. The CDR3 covers 17 residues. Germline assignment: CDR1 MGHRA and CDR2 YSYEKL. This CDR3 is CASSQDRALSGANVLTF. DNA for the CDR3: TGCGCCAGCAGCCAAGATCGCGCCCTATCGGGGGCCAACGTCCTGACTTTC.

V is TRBV6-1 and J is TRBJ2-7, with 7 nucleotides matching TRBD2. This CDR3 region has 14 residues. Losses at the gene ends were 8 bases for V and 7 bases for J; bases not matched to a gene: 14. Germline V gene data show CDR1 as MNHNS and CDR2 as SASEGT. The CDR3 coding sequence is TGTGCCAGCGGCCACTTACTAGGGGAGGGGGAGCAGTACTTC. Amino acids: CASGHLLGEGEQYF.